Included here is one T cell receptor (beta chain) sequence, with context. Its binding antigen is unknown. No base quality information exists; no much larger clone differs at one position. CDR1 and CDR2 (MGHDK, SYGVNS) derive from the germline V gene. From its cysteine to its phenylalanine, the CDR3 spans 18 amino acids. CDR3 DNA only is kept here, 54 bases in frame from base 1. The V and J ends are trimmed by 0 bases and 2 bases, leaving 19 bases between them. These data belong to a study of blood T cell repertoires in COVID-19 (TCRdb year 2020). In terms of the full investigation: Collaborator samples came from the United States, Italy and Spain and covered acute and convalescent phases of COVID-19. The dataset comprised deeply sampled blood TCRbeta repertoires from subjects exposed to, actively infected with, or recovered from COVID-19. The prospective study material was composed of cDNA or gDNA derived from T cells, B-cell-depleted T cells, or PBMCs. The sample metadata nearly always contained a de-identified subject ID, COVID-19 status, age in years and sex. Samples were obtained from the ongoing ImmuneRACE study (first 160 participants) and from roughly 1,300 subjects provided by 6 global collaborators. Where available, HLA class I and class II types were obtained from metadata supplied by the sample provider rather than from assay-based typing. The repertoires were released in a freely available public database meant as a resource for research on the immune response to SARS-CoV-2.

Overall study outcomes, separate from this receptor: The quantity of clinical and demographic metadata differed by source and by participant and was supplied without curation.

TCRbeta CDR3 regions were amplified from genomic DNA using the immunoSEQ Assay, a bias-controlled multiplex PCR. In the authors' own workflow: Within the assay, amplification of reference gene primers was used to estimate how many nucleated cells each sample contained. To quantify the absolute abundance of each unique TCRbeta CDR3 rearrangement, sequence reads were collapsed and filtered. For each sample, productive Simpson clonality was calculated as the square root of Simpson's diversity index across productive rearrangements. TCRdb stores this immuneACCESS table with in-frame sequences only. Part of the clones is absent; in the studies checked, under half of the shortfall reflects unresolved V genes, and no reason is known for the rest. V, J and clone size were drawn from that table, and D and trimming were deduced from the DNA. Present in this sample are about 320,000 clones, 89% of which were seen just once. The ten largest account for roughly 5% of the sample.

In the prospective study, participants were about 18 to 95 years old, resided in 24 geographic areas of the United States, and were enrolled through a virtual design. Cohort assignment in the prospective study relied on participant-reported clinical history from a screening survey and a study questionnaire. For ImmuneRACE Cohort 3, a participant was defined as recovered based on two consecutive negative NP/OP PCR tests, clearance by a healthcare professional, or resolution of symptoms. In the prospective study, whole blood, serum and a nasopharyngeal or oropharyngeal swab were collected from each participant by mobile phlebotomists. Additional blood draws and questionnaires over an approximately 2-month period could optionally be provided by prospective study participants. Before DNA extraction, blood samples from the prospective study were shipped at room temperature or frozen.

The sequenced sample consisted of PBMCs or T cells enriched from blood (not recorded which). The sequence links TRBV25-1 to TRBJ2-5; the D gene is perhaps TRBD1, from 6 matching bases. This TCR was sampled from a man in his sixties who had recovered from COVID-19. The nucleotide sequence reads TGTGCCAGCAGTGAATACAGGGGCAGACCCCACCAGCAAGAGACCCAGTACTTC. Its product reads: CASSEYRGRPHQQETQYF.